A few counts support the clone carrying this T cell receptor beta chain. Generated by immunoSEQ multiplex PCR, the TCRdb table keeps only in-frame clones and is missing some. The table includes about 350,000 clones, 88% detected once. The data were taken from a study of blood T cell repertoires in COVID-19. The TCR sequence derives from a woman aged 30 to 39 who had been exposed to COVID-19. Sequenced: PBMCs or T cells enriched from blood (not recorded which).

The CDR3 here is CASSLVRDEQFF. DNA of the CDR3: TGTGCCAGCAGCTTGGTTCGGGATGAGCAGTTCTTC. V and J are TRBV5-6 and TRBJ2-1; D gene uncertain. Trimming cost V 0 bases and J 8 bases, with 6 bases left between them. The CDR3 totals 12 residues. The germline CDR1 and CDR2 sequences are SGHDT and YYEEEE. The variable domain in full, completed from reference TRBV5-6 and TRBJ2-1, reads DAGVTQSPTHLIKTRGQQVTLRCSPKSGHDTVSWYQQALGQGPQFIFQYYEEEERQRGNFPDRFSGHQFPNYSSELNVNALLLGDSALYLCASSLVRDEQFFGPGTRLTVL.